A single sample gave rise to the 2 T cell receptor beta chains below, sequenced in a study of a mutant IDH1 vaccine in newly diagnosed glioma. Only in-frame clones appear in the TCRdb table, and some are missing; sequencing was by immunoSEQ multiplex PCR. Of tens of thousands of clones listed, roughly 84% are singletons. Antigens for these TCRs are unknown. As to time point: week 35, safety follow-up. Doses comprised 300 ug of mutant IDH1 20-mer peptide each, plus topical imiquimod. The source material was PBMCs, sampled from a glioma patient whose treatment included an IDH1 peptide vaccine. The receptors derive from a man between 18 and 35 years old with glioma.

The gene calls are TRBV6-1 and TRBJ2-7; D ambiguous. From germline, CDR1 is MNHNS and CDR2 SASEGT. CDR3 size: 15 residues. The V end was cut by 0 bases, the J end by 4 bases, with 13 bases between. In nucleotides, the CDR3 is TGTGCCAGCAGTGAAGCTCCGGGCAAGGTATACGAGCAGTACTTC. Amino acids: CASSEAPGKVYEQYF.

This chain joins TRBV30 and TRBJ2-1; 8 bases map to TRBD1. CDR1 is GTSNPN and CDR2 is SVGIG in the germline V gene (reference sequence). Trimming took 2 bases from V and 4 from J; bases not matched to a gene: 4. CDR3 length equals 14 residues. This CDR3 is CAWSSGTGYNEQFF. The CDR3 nucleotides read TGTGCCTGGAGTAGTGGGACAGGTTACAATGAGCAGTTCTTC. The whole variable domain, filled in from reference TRBV30 and TRBJ2-1, reads SQTIHQWPATLVQPVGSPLSLECTVEGTSNPNLYWYRQAAGRGLQLLFYSVGIGQISSEVPQNLSASRPQDRQFILSSKKLLLSDSGFYLCAWSSGTGYNEQFFGPGTRLTVL.